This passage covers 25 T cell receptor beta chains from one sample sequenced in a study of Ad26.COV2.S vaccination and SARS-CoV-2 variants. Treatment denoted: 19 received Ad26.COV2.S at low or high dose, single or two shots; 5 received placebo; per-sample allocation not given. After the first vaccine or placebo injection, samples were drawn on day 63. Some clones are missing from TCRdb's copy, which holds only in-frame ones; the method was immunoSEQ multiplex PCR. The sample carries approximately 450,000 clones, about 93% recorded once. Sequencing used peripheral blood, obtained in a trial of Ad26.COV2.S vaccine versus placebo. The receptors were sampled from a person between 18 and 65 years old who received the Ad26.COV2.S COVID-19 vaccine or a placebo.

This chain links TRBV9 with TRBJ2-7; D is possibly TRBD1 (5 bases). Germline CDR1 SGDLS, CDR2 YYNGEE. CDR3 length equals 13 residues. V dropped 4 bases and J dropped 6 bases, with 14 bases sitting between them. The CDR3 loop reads CASSRGHTFEQYF. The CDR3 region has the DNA TGTGCCAGCAGCCGAGGACATACTTTCGAGCAGTACTTC. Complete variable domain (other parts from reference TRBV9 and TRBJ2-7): DSGVTQTPKHLITATGQRVTLRCSPRSGDLSVYWYQQSLDQGLQFLIQYYNGEERAKGNILERFSAQQFPDLHSELNLSSLELGDSALYFCASSRGHTFEQYFGPGTRLTVT.

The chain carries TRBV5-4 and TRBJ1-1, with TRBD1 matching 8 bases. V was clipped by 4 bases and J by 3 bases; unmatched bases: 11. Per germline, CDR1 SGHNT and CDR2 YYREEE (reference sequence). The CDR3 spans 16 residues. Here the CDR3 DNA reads TGTGCCAGCAGCCCCCGACAGGGGAAGGTCGACACTGAAGCTTTCTTT. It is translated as CASSPRQGKVDTEAFF.

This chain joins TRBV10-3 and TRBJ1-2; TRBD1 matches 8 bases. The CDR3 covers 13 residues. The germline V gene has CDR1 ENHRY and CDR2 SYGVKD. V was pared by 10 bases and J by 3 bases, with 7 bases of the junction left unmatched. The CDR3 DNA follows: TGTGCCACATTACAGGGGGGGGACTATGGCTACACCTTC. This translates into CATLQGGDYGYTF.

The CDR3 DNA follows: TGTGCCATCGGGACAGGGACGGGGTACGAGCAGTACTTC. It is translated as CAIGTGTGYEQYF. This sequence joins TRBV27 and TRBJ2-7; TRBD1 aligns across 9 bases. This CDR3 has 13 residues. From germline, CDR1 is MNHEY and CDR2 SMNVEV (reference sequence). V was pared by 10 bases and J by 4 bases, with 8 bases of the junction left unmatched.

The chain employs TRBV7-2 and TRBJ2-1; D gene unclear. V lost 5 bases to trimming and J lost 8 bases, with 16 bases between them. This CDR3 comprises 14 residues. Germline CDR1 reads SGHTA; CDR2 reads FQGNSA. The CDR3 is CASSPQPSRDEQFF. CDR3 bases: TGTGCCAGCAGCCCCCAACCCTCTAGGGATGAGCAGTTCTTC.

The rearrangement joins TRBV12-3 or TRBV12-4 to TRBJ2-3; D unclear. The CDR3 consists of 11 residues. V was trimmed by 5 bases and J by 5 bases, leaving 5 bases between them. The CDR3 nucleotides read TGTGCCAGCAGTATCAGAGATACGCAGTATTTT. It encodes CASSIRDTQYF.

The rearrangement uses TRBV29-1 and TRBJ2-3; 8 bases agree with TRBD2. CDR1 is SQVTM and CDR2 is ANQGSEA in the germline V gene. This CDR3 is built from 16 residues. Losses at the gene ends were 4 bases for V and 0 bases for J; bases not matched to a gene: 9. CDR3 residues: CSVVWSSGTSTDTQYF. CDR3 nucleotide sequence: TGCAGCGTTGTTTGGAGTAGCGGGACGAGCACAGATACGCAGTATTTT.

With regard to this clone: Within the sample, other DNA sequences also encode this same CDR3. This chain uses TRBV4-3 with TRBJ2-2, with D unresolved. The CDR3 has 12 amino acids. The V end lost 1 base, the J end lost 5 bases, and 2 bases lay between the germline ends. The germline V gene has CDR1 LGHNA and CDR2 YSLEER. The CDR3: CASSQVTGELFF. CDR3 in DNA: TGCGCCAGCAGCCAAGTGACCGGGGAGCTGTTTTTT.

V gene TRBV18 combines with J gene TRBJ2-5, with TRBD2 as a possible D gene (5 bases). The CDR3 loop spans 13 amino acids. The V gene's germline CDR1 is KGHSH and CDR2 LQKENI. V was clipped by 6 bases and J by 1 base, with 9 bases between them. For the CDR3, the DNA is TGTGCCAGCTCCCGGGGAGTCCAAGAGACCCAGTACTTC. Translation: CASSRGVQETQYF.

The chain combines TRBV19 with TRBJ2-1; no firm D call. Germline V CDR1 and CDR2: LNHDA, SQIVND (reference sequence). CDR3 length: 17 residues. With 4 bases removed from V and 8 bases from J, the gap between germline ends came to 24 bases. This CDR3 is CASSTLFFRTQGDEQFF. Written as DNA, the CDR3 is TGTGCCAGTAGTACACTCTTCTTCAGGACGCAAGGCGATGAGCAGTTCTTC.

In DNA, the CDR3 is TGTGCCAGTAGTATTAGGTCTGCTAGCGGGAGCTCCTACAATGAGCAGTTCTTC. It is translated as CASSIRSASGSSYNEQFF. The chain combines TRBV19 with TRBJ2-1; 10 bases map to TRBD2. CDR1 LNHDA and CDR2 SQIVND come from the germline V gene (reference sequence). The V and J ends lost 3 bases and 0 bases, in that order; junction bases with no gene match: 8. The CDR3 has 18 residues.

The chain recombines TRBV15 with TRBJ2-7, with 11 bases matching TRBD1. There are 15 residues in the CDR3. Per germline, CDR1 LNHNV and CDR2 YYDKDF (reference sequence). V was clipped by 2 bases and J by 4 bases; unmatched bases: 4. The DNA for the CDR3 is TGTGCCACCAGCAGAACCGGGACAGGGGGGTACGAGCAGTACTTC. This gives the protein CATSRTGTGGYEQYF.

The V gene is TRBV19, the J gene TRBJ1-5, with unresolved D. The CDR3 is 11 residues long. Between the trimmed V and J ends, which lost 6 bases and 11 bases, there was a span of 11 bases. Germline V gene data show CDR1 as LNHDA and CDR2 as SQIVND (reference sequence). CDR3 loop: CASSTGGSQHF. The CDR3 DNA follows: TGTGCCAGTAGCACGGGTGGGTCCCAGCATTTT.

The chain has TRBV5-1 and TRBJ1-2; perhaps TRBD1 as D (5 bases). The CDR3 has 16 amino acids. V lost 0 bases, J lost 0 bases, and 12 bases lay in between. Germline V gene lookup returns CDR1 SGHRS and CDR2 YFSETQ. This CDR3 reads CASSLGVWGTNYGYTF. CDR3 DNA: TGCGCCAGCAGCTTGGGGGTGTGGGGGACTAACTATGGCTACACCTTC.

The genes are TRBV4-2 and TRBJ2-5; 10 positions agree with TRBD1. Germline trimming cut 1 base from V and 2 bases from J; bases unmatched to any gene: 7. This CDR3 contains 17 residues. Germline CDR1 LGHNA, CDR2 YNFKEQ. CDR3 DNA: TGTGCCAGCAGCCAAGTTCTGGGACAGGGGACTCAAGAGACCCAGTACTTC. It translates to CASSQVLGQGTQETQYF.

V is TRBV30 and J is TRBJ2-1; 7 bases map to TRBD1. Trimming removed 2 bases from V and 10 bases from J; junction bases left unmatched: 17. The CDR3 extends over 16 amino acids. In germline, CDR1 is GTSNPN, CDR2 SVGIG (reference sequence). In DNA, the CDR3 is TGTGCCTGGAGTCCCTCGGCGGCCCTAAGGGGGCAAGAGCAGTTCTTC. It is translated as CAWSPSAALRGQEQFF.

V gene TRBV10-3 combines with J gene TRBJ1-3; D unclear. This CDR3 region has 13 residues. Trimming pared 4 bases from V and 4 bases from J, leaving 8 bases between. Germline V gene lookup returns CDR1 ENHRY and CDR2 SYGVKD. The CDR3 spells CAISGLFGNTIYF. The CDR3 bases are TGTGCCATCAGTGGACTTTTCGGAAACACCATATATTTT.

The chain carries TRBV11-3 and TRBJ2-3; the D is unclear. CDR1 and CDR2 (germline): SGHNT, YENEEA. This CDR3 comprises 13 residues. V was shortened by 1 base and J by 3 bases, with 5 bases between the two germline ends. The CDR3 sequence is CASSLGRTDTQYF. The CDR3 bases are TGTGCCAGCAGCTTAGGCAGAACAGATACGCAGTATTTT. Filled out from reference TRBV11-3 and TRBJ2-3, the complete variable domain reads EAGVVQSPRYKIIEKKQPVAFWCNPISGHNTLYWYLQNLGQGPELLIRYENEEAVDDSQLPKDRFSAERLKGVDSTLKIQPAELGDSAVYLCASSLGRTDTQYFGPGTRLTVL.

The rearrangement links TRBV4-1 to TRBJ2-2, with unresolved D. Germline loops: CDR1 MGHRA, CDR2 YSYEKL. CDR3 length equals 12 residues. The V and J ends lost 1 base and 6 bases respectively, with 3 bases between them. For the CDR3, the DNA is TGCGCCAGCAGCCAAGTGGCCGGGGAGCTGTTTTTT. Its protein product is CASSQVAGELFF.

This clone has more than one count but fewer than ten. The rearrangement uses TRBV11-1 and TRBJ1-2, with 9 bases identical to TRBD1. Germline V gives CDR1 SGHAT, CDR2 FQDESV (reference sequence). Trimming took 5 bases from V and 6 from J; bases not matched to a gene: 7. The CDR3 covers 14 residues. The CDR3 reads CASSPWTGDDGYTF. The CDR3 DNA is TGTGCCAGCAGCCCCTGGACAGGGGATGATGGCTACACCTTC.

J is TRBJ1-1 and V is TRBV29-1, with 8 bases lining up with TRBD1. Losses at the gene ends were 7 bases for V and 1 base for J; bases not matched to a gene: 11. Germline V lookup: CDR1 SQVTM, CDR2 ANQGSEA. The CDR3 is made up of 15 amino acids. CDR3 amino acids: CSDYPQGASNTEAFF. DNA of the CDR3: TGCAGCGATTACCCCCAGGGGGCCTCGAACACTGAAGCTTTCTTT.

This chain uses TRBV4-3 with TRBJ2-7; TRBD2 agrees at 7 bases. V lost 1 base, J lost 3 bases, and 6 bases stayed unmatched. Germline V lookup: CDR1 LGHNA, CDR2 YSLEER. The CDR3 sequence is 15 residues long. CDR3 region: CASSQGLAEVYEQYF. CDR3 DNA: TGCGCCAGCAGCCAAGGGCTAGCGGAGGTCTACGAGCAGTACTTC.

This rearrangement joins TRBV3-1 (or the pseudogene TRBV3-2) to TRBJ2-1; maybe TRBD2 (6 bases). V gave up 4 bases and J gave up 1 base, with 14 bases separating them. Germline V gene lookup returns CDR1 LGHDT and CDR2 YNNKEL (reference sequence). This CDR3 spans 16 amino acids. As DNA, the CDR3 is TGTGCCAGCAGCCTCCGACTAGTCCAATCCTACAATGAGCAGTTCTTC. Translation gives CASSLRLVQSYNEQFF.

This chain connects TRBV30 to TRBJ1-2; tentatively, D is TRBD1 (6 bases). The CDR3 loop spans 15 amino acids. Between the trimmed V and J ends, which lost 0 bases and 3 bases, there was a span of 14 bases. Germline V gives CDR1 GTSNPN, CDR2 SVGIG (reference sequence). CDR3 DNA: TGTGCCTGGAGTGTACCGGCAGGGGTCTACTATGGCTACACCTTC. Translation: CAWSVPAGVYYGYTF.

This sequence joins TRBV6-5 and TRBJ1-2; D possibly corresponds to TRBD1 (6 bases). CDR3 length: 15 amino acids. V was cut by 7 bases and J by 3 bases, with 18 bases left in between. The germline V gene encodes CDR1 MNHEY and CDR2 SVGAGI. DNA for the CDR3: TGTGCCAGCAAATTACCCACGGACAGCGACTATGGCTACACCTTC. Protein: CASKLPTDSDYGYTF.